The 12 T cell receptor beta chains listed next were all sequenced from one sample in a study of spatial heterogeneity in lung cancer. TCRdb analysed the 5' RACE reads with MiXCR anew, one entry per CDR3 protein. The data show about 92,000 distinct CDR3 sequences, with approximately 12% seen just once and about 40% held by the top ten. The sample's time point: sample taken at primary tumor resection. Sequencing was performed on whole RNA extracted from tumor and nontumor lung tissue, or from frozen PBMC, and the material was left unsorted. This specimen consisted of PBMCs, obtained at surgery. The receptors here all came from a male donor with early-stage non-small cell lung cancer.

This clonotype was observed many times. The chain uses TRBV7-2 and TRBJ2-3; D may be TRBD2 (5 bases). CDR1 and CDR2 from the germline V gene are SGHTA and FQGNSA. V was pared by 5 bases and J by 1 base, with 10 bases between. The CDR3 loop spans 14 amino acids. CDR3 coding DNA: TGTGCCAGCAGCATAAATAGCGGCACAGATACGCAGTATTTT. It codes for CASSINSGTDTQYF. The whole variable domain, filled in from reference TRBV7-2 and TRBJ2-3, reads GAGVSQSPSNKVTEKGKDVELRCDPISGHTALYWYRQSLGQGLEFLIYFQGNSAPDKSGLPSDRFSAERTGGSVSTLTIQRTQQEDSAVYLCASSINSGTDTQYFGPGTRLTVL.

This clonotype turned up a few times. The chain has TRBV28 and TRBJ2-7; 9 bases line up with TRBD2. V dropped 7 bases and J dropped 3; count of bases not matched to a gene: 10. Germline lookup yields CDR1 MDHEN and CDR2 SYDVKM. This CDR3 spans 15 amino acids. The DNA of the CDR3 is TGTGCCAGCACCACCCTTAGCGGGAGTCTCTACGAGCAGTACTTC. Residues: CASTTLSGSLYEQYF.

The V and J genes are TRBV20-1 and TRBJ2-5, with TRBD2 as a possible D gene (6 bases). The germline gives CDR1 DFQATT, CDR2 SNEGSKA (reference sequence). Trimming shortened V by 3 bases and J by 5 bases, and 10 bases separated the two germline ends. The CDR3 runs 12 residues. CDR3 loop: CSASGGGETQYF. DNA for the CDR3: TGCAGTGCTAGTGGCGGAGGGGAGACCCAGTACTTC.

The gene calls are TRBV27 and TRBJ1-1; TRBD1 matches at 7 bases. With 4 bases clipped from V and 2 bases from J, the junction kept 4 bases outside the gene matches. Germline V lookup: CDR1 MNHEY, CDR2 SMNVEV (reference sequence). This CDR3 is built from 14 residues. CDR3 amino acids: CASSYRGVNTEAFF. The DNA of the CDR3 is TGTGCCAGCAGTTACAGGGGTGTCAACACTGAAGCTTTCTTT.

This clonotype was picked up many times. The genes are TRBV5-5 and TRBJ2-7; D tentatively reads TRBD1 or TRBD2 (5 bases each). Between the trimmed V and J ends, which lost 4 bases and 3 bases, there was a span of 8 bases. Germline V CDR1 and CDR2: SGHKS, YYEKEE (reference sequence). CDR3 length: 12 residues. The CDR3 loop reads CASSRDRYEQYF. The DNA for the CDR3 is TGTGCCAGCAGCCGGGACCGCTACGAGCAGTACTTC. Full variable domain (outside the CDR3, taken from reference TRBV5-5 and TRBJ2-7): DAGVTQSPTHLIKTRGQQVTLRCSPISGHKSVSWYQQVLGQGPQFIFQYYEKEERGRGNFPDRFSARQFPNYSSELNVNALLLGDSALYLCASSRDRYEQYFGPGTRLTVT.

This clonotype was found a few times. V usage is TRBV7-8 and J usage is TRBJ2-7; D is possibly TRBD1 (5 bases). The V end lost 1 base, the J end lost 6 bases, and 19 bases lay between the germline ends. Germline V CDR1 and CDR2: SGHVS, FQNEAQ. The CDR3 has 16 amino acids. CDR3 sequence reads: CASSLGATGDLVEQYF. DNA of the CDR3: TGTGCCAGCAGCTTAGGAGCAACAGGTGATCTTGTCGAGCAGTACTTC.

The J gene is TRBJ2-2, the V gene TRBV28; D is uncertain. Germline V CDR1 and CDR2: MDHEN, SYDVKM. Trimming took 6 bases from V and 4 from J, leaving 18 bases between them. This CDR3 is built from 16 residues. The DNA of the CDR3 is TGTGCCAGCAGGTACCAAGCCGGCGGTGGCACCGGGGAGCTGTTTTTT. Protein sequence: CASRYQAGGGTGELFF.

This clonotype was counted a few times. The gene calls are TRBV5-1 and TRBJ2-1; TRBD2 might be the D (6 bases). This CDR3 contains 17 residues. CDR1 is SGHRS and CDR2 is YFSETQ in the germline V gene. V gave up 0 bases and J gave up 3 bases, with 16 bases separating them. CDR3 sequence: CASSLALLGGDYNEQFF. The CDR3 DNA sequence: TGCGCCAGCAGCTTGGCCCTTCTCGGGGGTGACTACAATGAGCAGTTCTTC.

For this clonotype: An end of the junction does not agree with germline; a read error may underlie this. The chain couples TRBV5-4 to TRBJ2-2, with D perhaps matching TRBD1 or TRBD2 (5 bases each). The CDR3 consists of 17 residues. Germline CDR1 reads SGHNT; CDR2 reads YYREEE (reference sequence). This CDR3 reads CASSPGPHELNSGELFF. CDR3 DNA sequence: TGTGCCAGCAGCCCGGGACCACACGAACTGAACTCCGGGGAGCTGTTTTTT. The complete variable domain, with remaining parts taken from reference TRBV5-4 and TRBJ2-2, reads ETGVTQSPTHLIKTRGQQVTLRCSSQSGHNTVSWYQQALGQGPQFIFQYYREEENGRGNFPPRFSGLQFPNYSSELNVNALELDDSALYLCASSPGPHELNSGELFFGEGSRLTVL.

This clonotype was detected a few times. This chain uses TRBV5-6 with TRBJ2-3, with a possible D match to TRBD1 (5 bases). The V end was cut by 0 bases, the J end by 3 bases, with 11 bases between. The germline V gene encodes CDR1 SGHDT and CDR2 YYEEEE. The CDR3 runs to 15 residues. CDR3 DNA sequence: TGTGCCAGCAGCTTGGCCGGAGACAGAACAGATACGCAGTATTTT. Protein: CASSLAGDRTDTQYF.

CDR3 coding DNA: TGCGCCAGCAGCGTGGGCCAGGGGATAGATGAGCAGTTCTTC. Protein product: CASSVGQGIDEQFF. J is TRBJ2-1 and V is TRBV5-1; weak D call: TRBD1 (6 bases). This CDR3 region has 14 residues. Between the trimmed V and J ends, which lost 4 bases and 8 bases, there was a span of 16 bases. Germline CDR1 SGHRS, CDR2 YFSETQ.

This clonotype came up many times. V gene TRBV7-3 combines with J gene TRBJ2-3; the match to TRBD2 covers 14 bases. V lost 5 bases to trimming and J lost 4 bases; unmatched junction nucleotides: 5. This CDR3 contains 16 residues. Per the germline V gene, CDR1 is SGHTA and CDR2 is FQGTGA. DNA of the CDR3: TGTGCCAGCAGCCTAGGGGGACTAGCGGGAGCAGATACGCAGTATTTT. It translates to CASSLGGLAGADTQYF.